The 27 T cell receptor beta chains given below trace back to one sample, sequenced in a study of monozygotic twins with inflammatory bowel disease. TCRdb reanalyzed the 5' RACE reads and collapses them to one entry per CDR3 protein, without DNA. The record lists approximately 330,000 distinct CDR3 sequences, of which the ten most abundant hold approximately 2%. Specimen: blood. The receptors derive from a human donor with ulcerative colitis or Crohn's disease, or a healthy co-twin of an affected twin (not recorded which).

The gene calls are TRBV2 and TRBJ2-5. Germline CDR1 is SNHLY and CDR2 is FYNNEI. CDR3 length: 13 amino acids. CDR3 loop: CASRLASLETQYF.

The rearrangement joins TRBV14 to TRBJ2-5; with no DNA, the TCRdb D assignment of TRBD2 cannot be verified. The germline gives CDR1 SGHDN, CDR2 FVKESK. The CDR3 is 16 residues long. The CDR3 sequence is CASSLVTLRARETQYF.

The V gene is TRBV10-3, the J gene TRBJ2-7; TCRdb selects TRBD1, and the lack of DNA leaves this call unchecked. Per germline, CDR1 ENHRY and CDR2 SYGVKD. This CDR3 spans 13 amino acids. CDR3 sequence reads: CAISGAGAIEQYF.

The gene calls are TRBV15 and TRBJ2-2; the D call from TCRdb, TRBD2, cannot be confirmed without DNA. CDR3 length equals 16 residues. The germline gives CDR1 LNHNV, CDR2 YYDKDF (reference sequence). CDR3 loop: CATSRSGLAATGELFF.

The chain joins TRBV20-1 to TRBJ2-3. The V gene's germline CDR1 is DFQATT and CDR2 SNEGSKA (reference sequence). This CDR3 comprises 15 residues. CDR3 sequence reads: CSAYNVEGLGDTQYF.

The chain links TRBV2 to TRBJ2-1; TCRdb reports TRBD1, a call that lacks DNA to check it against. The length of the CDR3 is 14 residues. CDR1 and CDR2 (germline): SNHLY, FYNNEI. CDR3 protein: CASSRSGAYNEQFF.

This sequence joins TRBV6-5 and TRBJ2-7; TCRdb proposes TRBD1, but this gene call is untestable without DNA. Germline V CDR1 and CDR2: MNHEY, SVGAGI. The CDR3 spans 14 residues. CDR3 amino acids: CASSYSQTGTKQYF.

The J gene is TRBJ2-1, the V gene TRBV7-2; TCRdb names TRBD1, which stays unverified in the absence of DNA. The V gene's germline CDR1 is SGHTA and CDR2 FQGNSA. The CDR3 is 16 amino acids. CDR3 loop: CASSLVRRGAHNEQFF.

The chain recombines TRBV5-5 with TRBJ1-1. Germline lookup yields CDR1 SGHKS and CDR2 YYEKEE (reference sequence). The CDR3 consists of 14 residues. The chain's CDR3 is CASSLSLVNTEAFF.

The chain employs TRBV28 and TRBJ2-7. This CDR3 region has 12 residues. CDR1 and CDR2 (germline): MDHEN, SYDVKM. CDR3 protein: CASSLAWGEQYF.

CDR3 sequence reads: CSARWTASTDTQYF. The gene calls are TRBV20-1 and TRBJ2-3; absent DNA, TCRdb's TRBD1 call cannot be checked. This CDR3 has 14 residues. The germline CDR1 and CDR2 sequences are DFQATT and SNEGSKA (reference sequence).

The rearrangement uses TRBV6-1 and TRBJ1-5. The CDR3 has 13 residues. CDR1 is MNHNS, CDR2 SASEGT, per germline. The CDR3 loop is CASSEGSNQPQHF.

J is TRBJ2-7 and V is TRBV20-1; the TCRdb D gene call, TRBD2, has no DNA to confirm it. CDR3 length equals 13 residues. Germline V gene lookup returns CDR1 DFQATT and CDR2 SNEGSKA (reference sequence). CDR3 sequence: CSSTTSGTYEQYF.

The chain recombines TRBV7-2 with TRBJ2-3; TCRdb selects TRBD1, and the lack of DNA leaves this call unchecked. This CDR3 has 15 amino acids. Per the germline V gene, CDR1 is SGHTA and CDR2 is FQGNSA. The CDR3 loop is CASSSSGQSRFAQYF.

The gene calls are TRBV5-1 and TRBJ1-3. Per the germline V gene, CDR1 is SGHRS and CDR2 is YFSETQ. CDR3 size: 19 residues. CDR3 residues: CASSLGSGRKGGSGNTIYF.

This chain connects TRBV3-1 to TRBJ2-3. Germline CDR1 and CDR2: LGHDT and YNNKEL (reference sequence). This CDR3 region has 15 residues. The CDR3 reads CASSLAGAEGWTQYF.

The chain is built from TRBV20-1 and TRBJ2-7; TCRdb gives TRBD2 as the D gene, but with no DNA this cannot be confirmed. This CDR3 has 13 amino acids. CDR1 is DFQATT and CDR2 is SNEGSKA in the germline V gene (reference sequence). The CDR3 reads CSARVKEGYEQYF.

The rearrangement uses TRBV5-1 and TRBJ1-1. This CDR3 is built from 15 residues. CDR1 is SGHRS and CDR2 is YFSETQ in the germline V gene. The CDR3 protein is CASSLDPARNTEAFF.

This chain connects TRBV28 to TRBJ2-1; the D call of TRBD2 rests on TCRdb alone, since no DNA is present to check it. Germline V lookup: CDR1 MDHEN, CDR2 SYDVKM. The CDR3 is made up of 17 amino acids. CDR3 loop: CASSTGLAGGSYNEQFF.

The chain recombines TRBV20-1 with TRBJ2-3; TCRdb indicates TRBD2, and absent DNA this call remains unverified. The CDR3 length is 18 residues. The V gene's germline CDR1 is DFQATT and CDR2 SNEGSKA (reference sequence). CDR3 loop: CSARDRASGGPSTDTQYF.

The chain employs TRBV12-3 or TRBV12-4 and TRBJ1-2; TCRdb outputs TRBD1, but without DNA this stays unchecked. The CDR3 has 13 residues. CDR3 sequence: CASSAWGLYGYTF.

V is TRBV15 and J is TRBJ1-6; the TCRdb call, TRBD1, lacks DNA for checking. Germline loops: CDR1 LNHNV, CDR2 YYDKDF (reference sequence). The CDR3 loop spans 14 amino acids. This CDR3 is CATSKGTGDSPLHF.

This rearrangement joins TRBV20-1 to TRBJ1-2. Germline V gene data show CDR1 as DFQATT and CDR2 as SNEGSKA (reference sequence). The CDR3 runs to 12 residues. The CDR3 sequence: CSASTVDYGYTF.

The CDR3 spells CASSLVQGTTF. V and J are TRBV7-9 and TRBJ1-2; TCRdb calls TRBD1, which cannot be checked without DNA. The CDR3 spans 11 residues. CDR1 is SEHNR and CDR2 is FQNEAQ in the germline V gene (reference sequence).

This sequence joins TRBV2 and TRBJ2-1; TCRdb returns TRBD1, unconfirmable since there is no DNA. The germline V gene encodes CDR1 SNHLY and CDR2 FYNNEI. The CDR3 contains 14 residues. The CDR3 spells CASRTRTGYNEQFF.

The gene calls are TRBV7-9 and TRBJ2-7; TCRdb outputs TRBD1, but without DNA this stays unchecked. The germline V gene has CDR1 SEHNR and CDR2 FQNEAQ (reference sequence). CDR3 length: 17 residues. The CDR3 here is CASSLGVSGRGGYEQYF.

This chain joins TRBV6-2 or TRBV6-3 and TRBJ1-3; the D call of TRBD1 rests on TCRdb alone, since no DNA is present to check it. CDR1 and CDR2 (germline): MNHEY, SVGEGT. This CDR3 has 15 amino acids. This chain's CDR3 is CASSYTRDGGNTIYF.